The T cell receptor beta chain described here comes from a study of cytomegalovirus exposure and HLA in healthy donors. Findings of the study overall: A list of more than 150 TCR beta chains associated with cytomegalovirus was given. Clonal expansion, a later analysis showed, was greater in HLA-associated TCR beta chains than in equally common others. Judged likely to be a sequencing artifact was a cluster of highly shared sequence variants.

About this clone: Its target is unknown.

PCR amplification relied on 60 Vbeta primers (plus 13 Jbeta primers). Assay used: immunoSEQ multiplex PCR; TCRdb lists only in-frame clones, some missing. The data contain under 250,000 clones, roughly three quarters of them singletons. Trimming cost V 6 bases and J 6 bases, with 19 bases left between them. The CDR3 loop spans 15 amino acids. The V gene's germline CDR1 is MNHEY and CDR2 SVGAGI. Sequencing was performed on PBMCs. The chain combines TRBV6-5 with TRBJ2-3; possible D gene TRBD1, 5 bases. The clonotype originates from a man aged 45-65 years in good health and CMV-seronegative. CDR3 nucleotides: TGTGCCAGCAGCCGTACCAACTATCAGGGTGATACGCAGTATTTT. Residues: CASSRTNYQGDTQYF.